This T cell receptor (beta chain) was identified in a study of T cell repertoires in cytomegalovirus infection (dated by TCRdb to about 2019). Regarding the complete study: Recently identified HLA-C-restricted CMV epitopes, whose presentation resists viral immunomodulation, were targeted by peptide stimulations together with well-studied HLA-B-restricted epitopes. Because public TCR beta signatures pointed to carriage of CMV infection together with the matching HLA type, the HLA type of each donor mattered for the analysis. The investigation overall reported the following: Carriers of CMV infection plus the relevant HLA type were discriminated by the cumulative frequency of public TCR beta family members in the study cohort and in an independent approximately 360-donor cohort. The ex vivo response was dominated by HLA-C-restricted CMV-specific TCR beta clonotypes, which also provided the single most frequent clonotype in two of eight donors.

The intended sense of this specimen's treatment or condition label: in vitro stimulation with specific CMV peptide epitopes to enrich CMV-specific T cells. The germline V gene encodes CDR1 SGHTA and CDR2 FQGNSA. From cysteine to phenylalanine, the CDR3 is 15 amino acids long. Here the CDR3 DNA is all that survives: 45 bases in frame from base 1. Deletion took 5 bases off V and 4 bases off J, with a span of 17 bases between the germline ends. Sequencing was carried out with an Illumina HiSeq 1500. TCRdb handled the public reads itself, with Q25 trimming in fastp and clone calling in MiXCR, and kept productive beta chains. Entries are consolidated by CDR3 protein sequence, retaining the most common genes and DNA. The sample contains roughly 700,000 distinct CDR3 sequences, roughly 30% of them found a single time. The ten largest account for 15% to 20% of the sample. This clonotype was observed many times. No cognate antigen has been identified for it. No much larger clonotype is one base removed from it; base qualities were not supplied.

The origin of this receptor is a human donor in good health (CMV status not recorded). Some clones in this sample may be carry-over from other donors' samples. This receptor chain uses TRBV7-2 and TRBJ2-5; the D gene could be TRBD1 or TRBD2, each one agreeing over 5 bases. The sample in question was cultured PBMCs, obtained from culture after CMV antigen stimulation. The DNA reads as follows: TGTGCCAGCAGCCGTAGGGACCTCGGGGTAGAGACCCAGTACTTC. This translates into CASSRRDLGVETQYF.